The next 21 T cell receptor beta chains were all read from a single sample in a study of CD8 T cells in Susac syndrome. The authors reverse transcribed roughly 0.5 to 1 ug RNA with random hexamers. MiXCR was run by TCRdb on the immunoSEQ multiplex PCR reads, yielding one entry per CDR3 protein. The table records 150,000 to 200,000 distinct CDR3 sequences, around 94% of them present only once. Material for sequencing was CD4+ T cells from PBMCs. The origin of the receptors is a human donor in good health.

The sample holds one count of this clonotype. The chain recombines TRBV29-1 with TRBJ2-1, with D perhaps matching TRBD1 (6 bases). This CDR3 is built from 13 residues. CDR1 is SQVTM, CDR2 ANQGSEA, per germline. V was trimmed by 8 bases and J by 1 base, leaving 12 bases between them. CDR3 in amino acids: CSSRDTSYNEQFF. DNA of the CDR3: TGCAGCTCCAGGGACACTTCCTACAATGAGCAGTTCTTC.

This clonotype was counted once. The chain recombines TRBV29-1 with TRBJ2-5; TRBD2 matches at 8 bases. Germline CDR1 SQVTM, CDR2 ANQGSEA. The junction had 13 bases not matched to a gene; V was cut back by 6 bases and J by 1 base. This CDR3 region has 16 residues. The CDR3 loop reads CSVQLGGGYSQETQYF. CDR3 coding DNA: TGCAGCGTCCAACTCGGGGGGGGTTACTCCCAAGAGACCCAGTACTTC.

The chain employs TRBV6-2 or TRBV6-3 and TRBJ2-7; D could derive from TRBD1 or TRBD2 (5 bases each). This CDR3 has 15 amino acids. V was trimmed by 5 bases and J by 3 bases, leaving 17 bases between them. Germline V lookup: CDR1 MNHEY, CDR2 SVGEGT. Written as DNA, the CDR3 is TGTGCCAGCAGTGTGGGACGGGGCGCAGGCTACGAGCAGTACTTC. Its translation is CASSVGRGAGYEQYF.

This clonotype was detected once. V gene TRBV6-5 combines with J gene TRBJ1-1; unclear D gene. Germline CDR1 is MNHEY and CDR2 is SVGAGI. The CDR3 has 14 amino acids. V gave up 10 bases and J gave up 2 bases, with 17 bases separating them. The CDR3 protein is CATRGGISNTEAFF. The CDR3 DNA sequence: TGTGCCACGAGAGGAGGGATTTCTAACACTGAAGCTTTCTTT.

The rearrangement links TRBV5-4 to TRBJ2-7; D call uncertain. This CDR3 is built from 14 residues. CDR1 is SGHNT and CDR2 is YYREEE in the germline V gene (reference sequence). The ends were cut back, 7 bases at V and 2 bases at J, with 16 bases in the middle. The CDR3 DNA follows: TGTGCCAGCCTGCAGGATCCCGCGGCCTACGAGCAGTACTTC. It specifies CASLQDPAAYEQYF.

CDR3 sequence reads: CASSVLAGGREEQYF. The CDR3 nucleotides read TGTGCCAGCAGTGTGTTGGCGGGGGGGAGAGAGGAGCAGTACTTC. This chain joins TRBV27 and TRBJ2-7; TRBD2 matches 9 bases. The CDR3 spans 15 residues. CDR1 MNHEY and CDR2 SMNVEV come from the germline V gene (reference sequence). The V and J ends lost 5 bases and 7 bases, in that order; junction bases with no gene match: 12.

DNA for the CDR3: TGCAGTGCTAGAGGCGCAGGTGAAGCTTTCTTT. Translation gives CSARGAGEAFF. The V call is TRBV20-1, the J call TRBJ1-1; D not certain. This CDR3 has 11 residues. CDR1 is DFQATT and CDR2 is SNEGSKA in the germline V gene (reference sequence). V lost 1 base and J 7 bases, leaving 7 bases between the germline ends.

V usage is TRBV29-1 and J usage is TRBJ1-1, with TRBD1 matching 8 bases. Germline CDR1 is SQVTM and CDR2 is ANQGSEA. Germline trimming cut 6 bases from V and 5 bases from J; bases unmatched to any gene: 11. The CDR3 runs 14 residues. CDR3 coding DNA: TGCAGCGTGGCCCAACAGGGGGGAGGAACTGAAGCTTTCTTT. Amino acids: CSVAQQGGGTEAFF.

The rearrangement links TRBV12-3 or TRBV12-4 to TRBJ1-5; D ambiguous. The CDR3 has 13 residues. V lost 1 base, J lost 5 bases, and 6 bases lay in between. CDR3 DNA sequence: TGTGCCAGCAGTTTAGAGGGATATCAGCCCCAGCATTTT. It yields the protein CASSLEGYQPQHF.

This rearrangement joins TRBV28 to TRBJ2-7; tentative D call: TRBD1 (6 bases). The CDR3 spans 14 residues. CDR1 is MDHEN and CDR2 is SYDVKM in the germline V gene. V was pared by 2 bases and J by 4 bases, with 12 bases between. The CDR3 DNA reads as TGTGCCAGCAGTTTAACAGGGAAGGCTTACGAGCAGTACTTC. The encoded protein is CASSLTGKAYEQYF.

The chain joins TRBV19 to TRBJ1-2; the match to TRBD1 covers 10 bases. The CDR3 is made up of 15 amino acids. V shed 5 bases and J 8 bases; nucleotides not matched to a gene: 11. CDR1 is LNHDA, CDR2 SQIVND, per germline (reference sequence). This chain's CDR3 is CASSPASGTGAGYTF. The DNA of the CDR3 is TGTGCCAGTAGTCCTGCCTCCGGGACAGGGGCCGGCTACACCTTC.

This clonotype has only one observation. CDR3 amino acids: CSGATRREADTQYF. DNA of the CDR3: TGCAGCGGTGCGACACGCCGAGAGGCAGATACGCAGTATTTT. J is TRBJ2-3 and V is TRBV29-1; D is undetermined. Trimming took 7 bases from V and 4 from J, leaving 18 bases between them. CDR3 length: 14 residues. CDR1 is SQVTM and CDR2 is ANQGSEA in the germline V gene.

The V gene is TRBV20-1, the J gene TRBJ1-5, with D unclear. The CDR3 contains 14 residues. CDR1 DFQATT and CDR2 SNEGSKA come from the germline V gene (reference sequence). Trimming removed 2 bases from V and 2 bases from J, with 10 bases in between. The DNA of the CDR3 is TGCAGTGCTAGAAGCCCATACGGCAATCAGCCCCAGCATTTT. Amino acids: CSARSPYGNQPQHF.

The rearrangement links TRBV5-1 to TRBJ2-5; possible D gene TRBD1, 6 bases. The V gene's germline CDR1 is SGHRS and CDR2 YFSETQ. The ends were cut back, 0 bases at V and 5 bases at J, with 17 bases in the middle. This CDR3 contains 16 residues. CDR3 in amino acids: CASSLAGAGAGETQYF. The CDR3 region has the DNA TGCGCCAGCAGCTTGGCCGGAGCAGGGGCCGGGGAGACCCAGTACTTC.

The rearrangement joins TRBV5-6 to TRBJ2-3; D not certain. Trimming shortened V by 0 bases and J by 1 base, and 9 bases separated the two germline ends. The CDR3 extends over 15 amino acids. The V gene's germline CDR1 is SGHDT and CDR2 YYEEEE. The CDR3 nucleotides read TGTGCCAGCAGCTTGGAGCTGGCTCGCACAGATACGCAGTATTTT. Residues: CASSLELARTDTQYF.

The rearrangement joins TRBV12-3 or TRBV12-4 to TRBJ2-4; D may correspond to TRBD1 or TRBD2 (5 bases each). The CDR3 has 14 residues. Trimming cost V 5 bases and J 8 bases, with 16 bases left between them. Here the CDR3 reads CASSILGLGDIQYF. The CDR3 coding sequence is TGTGCCAGCAGTATTCTGGGGCTGGGGGACATTCAGTACTTC.

This chain links TRBV20-1 with TRBJ2-1; TRBD2 might be the D (6 bases). CDR3 size: 13 residues. V was shortened by 4 bases and J by 5 bases, with 12 bases between the two germline ends. Germline values: CDR1 DFQATT, CDR2 SNEGSKA (reference sequence). The CDR3 sequence is CSAIRDSNNEQFF. The CDR3 DNA reads as TGCAGTGCTATAAGGGACTCGAACAATGAGCAGTTCTTC.

V usage is TRBV7-9 and J usage is TRBJ2-2, with 7 bases lining up with TRBD1. The CDR3 is made up of 16 amino acids. Trimming at V came to 5 bases and at J to 1 base, leaving 7 bases not matched to a gene. The germline V gene has CDR1 SEHNR and CDR2 FQNEAQ (reference sequence). The CDR3 here is CASSPYRDRNTGELFF. DNA for the CDR3: TGTGCCAGCAGCCCCTACCGGGACAGGAACACCGGGGAGCTGTTTTTT. Complete variable domain (other parts from reference TRBV7-9 and TRBJ2-2): DTGVSQNPRHKITKRGQNVTFRCDPISEHNRLYWYRQTLGQGPEFLTYFQNEAQLEKSRLLSDRFSAERPKGSFSTLEIQRTEQGDSAMYLCASSPYRDRNTGELFFGEGSRLTVL.

The gene calls are TRBV4-3 and TRBJ1-6; no firm D call. Trimming removed 0 bases from V and 9 bases from J, with 9 bases in between. CDR1 and CDR2 from the germline V gene are LGHNA and YSLEER. The CDR3 extends over 14 amino acids. In DNA, the CDR3 is TGCGCCAGCAGCCAAGAATGGGCGGGTTCACCCCTCCACTTT. The encoded protein is CASSQEWAGSPLHF.

The V call is TRBV12-3 or TRBV12-4, the J call TRBJ2-5; D may be TRBD1 or TRBD2 (5 bases each). This CDR3 comprises 11 residues. The V end was cut by 8 bases, the J end by 6 bases, with 10 bases between. The CDR3 spells CASPPGQTQYF. DNA for the CDR3: TGTGCCAGCCCCCCGGGGCAGACCCAGTACTTC.

The genes are TRBV29-1 and TRBJ2-7, with 8 nucleotides matching TRBD2. Germline values: CDR1 SQVTM, CDR2 ANQGSEA. The length of the CDR3 is 12 residues. Unmatched junction bases numbered 5, after V lost 4 bases and J lost 6 bases. CDR3 bases: TGCAGCGTTGGGTCGGCGGGGGGCGAGCAGTACTTC. This sequence encodes CSVGSAGGEQYF.